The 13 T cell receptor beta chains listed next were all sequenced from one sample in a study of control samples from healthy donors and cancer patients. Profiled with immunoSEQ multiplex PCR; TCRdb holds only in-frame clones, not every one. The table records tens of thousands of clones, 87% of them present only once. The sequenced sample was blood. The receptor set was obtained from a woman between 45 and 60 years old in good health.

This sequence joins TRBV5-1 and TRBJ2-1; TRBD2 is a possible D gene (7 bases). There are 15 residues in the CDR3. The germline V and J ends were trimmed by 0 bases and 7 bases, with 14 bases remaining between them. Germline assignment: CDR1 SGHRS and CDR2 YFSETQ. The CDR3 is CASSLERGGGNEQFF. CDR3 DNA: TGCGCCAGCAGCTTGGAAAGGGGAGGGGGGAATGAGCAGTTCTTC.

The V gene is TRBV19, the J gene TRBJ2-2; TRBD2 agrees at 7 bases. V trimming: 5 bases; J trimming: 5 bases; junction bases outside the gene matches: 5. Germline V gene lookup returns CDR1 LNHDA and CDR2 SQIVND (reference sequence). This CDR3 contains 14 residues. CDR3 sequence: CASSYAGVTGELFF. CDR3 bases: TGTGCCAGTAGTTACGCGGGAGTTACCGGGGAGCTGTTTTTT.

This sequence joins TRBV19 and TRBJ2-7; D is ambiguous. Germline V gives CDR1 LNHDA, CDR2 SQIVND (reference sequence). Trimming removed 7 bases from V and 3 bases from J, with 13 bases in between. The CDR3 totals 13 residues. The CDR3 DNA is TGTGCCAGTAAGGAGAAATGGGGCTACGAGCAGTACTTC. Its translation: CASKEKWGYEQYF. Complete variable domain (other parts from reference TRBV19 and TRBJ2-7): DGGITQSPKYLFRKEGQNVTLSCEQNLNHDAMYWYRQDPGQGLRLIYYSQIVNDFQKGDIAEGYSVSREKKESFPLTVTSAQKNPTAFYLCASKEKWGYEQYFGPGTRLTVT.

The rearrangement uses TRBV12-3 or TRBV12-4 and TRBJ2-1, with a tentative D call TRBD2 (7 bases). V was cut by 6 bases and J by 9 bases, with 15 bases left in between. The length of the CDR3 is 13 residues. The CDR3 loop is CASSGLGGAEQFF. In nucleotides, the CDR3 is TGTGCCAGCAGCGGACTAGGGGGGGCTGAGCAGTTCTTC.

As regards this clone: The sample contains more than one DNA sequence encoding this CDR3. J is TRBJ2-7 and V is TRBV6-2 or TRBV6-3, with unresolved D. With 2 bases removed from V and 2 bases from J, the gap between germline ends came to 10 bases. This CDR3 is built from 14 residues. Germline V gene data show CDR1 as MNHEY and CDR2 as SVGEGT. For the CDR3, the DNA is TGTGCCAGCAGTTACAGCCTCGGAACCTACGAGCAGTACTTC. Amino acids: CASSYSLGTYEQYF.

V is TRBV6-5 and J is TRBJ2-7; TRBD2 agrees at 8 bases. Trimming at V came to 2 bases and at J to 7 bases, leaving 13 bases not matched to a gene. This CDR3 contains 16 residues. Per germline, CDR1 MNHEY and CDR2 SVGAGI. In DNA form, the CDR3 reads TGTGCCAGCAGTTACCCACAATGGACTAGCCGCCATGAGCAGTACTTC. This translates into CASSYPQWTSRHEQYF.

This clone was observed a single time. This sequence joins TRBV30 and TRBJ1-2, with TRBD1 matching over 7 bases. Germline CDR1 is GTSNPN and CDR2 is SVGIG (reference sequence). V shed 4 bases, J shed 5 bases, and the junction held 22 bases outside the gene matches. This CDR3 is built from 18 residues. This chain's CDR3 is CAWKGRSRGTQGAYGYTF. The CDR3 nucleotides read TGTGCCTGGAAAGGACGCTCCAGGGGGACCCAAGGGGCTTATGGCTACACCTTC. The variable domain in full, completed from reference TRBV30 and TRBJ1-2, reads SQTIHQWPATLVQPVGSPLSLECTVEGTSNPNLYWYRQAAGRGLQLLFYSVGIGQISSEVPQNLSASRPQDRQFILSSKKLLLSDSGFYLCAWKGRSRGTQGAYGYTFGSGTRLTVV.

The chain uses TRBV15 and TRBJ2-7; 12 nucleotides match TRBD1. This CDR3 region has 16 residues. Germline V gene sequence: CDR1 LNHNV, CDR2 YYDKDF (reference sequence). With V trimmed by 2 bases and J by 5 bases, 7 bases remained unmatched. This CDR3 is CATSRTPGQGADEQYF. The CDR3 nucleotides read TGTGCCACCAGCAGAACCCCGGGACAGGGGGCCGACGAGCAGTACTTC. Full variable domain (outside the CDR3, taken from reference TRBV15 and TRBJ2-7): DAMVIQNPRYQVTQFGKPVTLSCSQTLNHNVMYWYQQKSSQAPKLLFHYYDKDFNNEADTPDNFQSRRPNTSFCFLDIRSPGLGDTAMYLCATSRTPGQGADEQYFGPGTRLTVT.

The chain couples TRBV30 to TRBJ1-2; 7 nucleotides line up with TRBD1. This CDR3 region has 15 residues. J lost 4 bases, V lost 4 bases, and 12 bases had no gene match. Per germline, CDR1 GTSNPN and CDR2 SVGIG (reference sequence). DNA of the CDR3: TGTGCCTGGAAGTTATGGGGGACAGCGGCCTATGGCTACACCTTC. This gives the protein CAWKLWGTAAYGYTF. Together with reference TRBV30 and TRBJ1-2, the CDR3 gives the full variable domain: SQTIHQWPATLVQPVGSPLSLECTVEGTSNPNLYWYRQAAGRGLQLLFYSVGIGQISSEVPQNLSASRPQDRQFILSSKKLLLSDSGFYLCAWKLWGTAAYGYTFGSGTRLTVV.

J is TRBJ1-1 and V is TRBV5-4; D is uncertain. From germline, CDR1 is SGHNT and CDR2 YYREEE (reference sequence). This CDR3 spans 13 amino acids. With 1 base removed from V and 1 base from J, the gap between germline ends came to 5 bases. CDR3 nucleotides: TGTGCCAGCAGCTTGAGAGGGAACACTGAAGCTTTCTTT. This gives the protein CASSLRGNTEAFF.

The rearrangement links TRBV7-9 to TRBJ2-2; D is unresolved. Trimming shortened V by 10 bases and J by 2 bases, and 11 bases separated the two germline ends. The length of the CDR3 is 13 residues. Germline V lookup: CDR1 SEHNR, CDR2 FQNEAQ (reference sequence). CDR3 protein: CAILVGNTGELFF. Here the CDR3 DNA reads TGTGCCATCTTGGTGGGAAACACCGGGGAGCTGTTTTTT.

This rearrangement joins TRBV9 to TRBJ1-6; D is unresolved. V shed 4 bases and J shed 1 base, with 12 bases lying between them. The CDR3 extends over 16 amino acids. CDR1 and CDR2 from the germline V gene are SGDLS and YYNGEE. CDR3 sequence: CASSLTGVSYNSPLHF. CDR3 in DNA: TGTGCCAGCAGCCTGACCGGGGTGTCCTATAATTCACCCCTCCACTTT.

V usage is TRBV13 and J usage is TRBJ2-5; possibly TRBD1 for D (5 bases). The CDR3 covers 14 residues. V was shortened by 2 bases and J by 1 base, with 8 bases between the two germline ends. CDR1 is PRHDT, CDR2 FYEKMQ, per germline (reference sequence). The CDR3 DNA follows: TGTGCCAGCAGCTTACCAGGGATCCAAGAGACCCAGTACTTC. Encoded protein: CASSLPGIQETQYF.